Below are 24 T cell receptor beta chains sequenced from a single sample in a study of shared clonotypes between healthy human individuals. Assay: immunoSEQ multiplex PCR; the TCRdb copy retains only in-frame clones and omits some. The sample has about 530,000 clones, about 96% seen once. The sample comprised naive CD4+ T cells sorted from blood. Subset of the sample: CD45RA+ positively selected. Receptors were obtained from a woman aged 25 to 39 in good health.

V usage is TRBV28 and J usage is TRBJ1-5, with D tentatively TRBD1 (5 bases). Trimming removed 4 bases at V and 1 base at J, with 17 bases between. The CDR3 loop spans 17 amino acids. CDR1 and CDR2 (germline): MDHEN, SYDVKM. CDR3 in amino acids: CASSSYGSGISNQPQHF. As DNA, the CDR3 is TGTGCCAGCAGTTCCTACGGTTCAGGGATAAGCAATCAGCCCCAGCATTTT.

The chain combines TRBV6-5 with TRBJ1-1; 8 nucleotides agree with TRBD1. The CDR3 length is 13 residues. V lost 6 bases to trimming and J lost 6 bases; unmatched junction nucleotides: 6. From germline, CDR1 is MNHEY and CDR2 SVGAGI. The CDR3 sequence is CASRMDRVAEAFF. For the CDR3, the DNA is TGTGCCAGCAGGATGGACAGGGTCGCTGAAGCTTTCTTT.

CDR3 loop: CSVEGGRVWYEQFF. The DNA for the CDR3 is TGCAGCGTTGAAGGCGGGAGGGTCTGGTATGAGCAGTTCTTC. V usage is TRBV29-1 and J usage is TRBJ2-1; 9 bases match TRBD2. The V gene's germline CDR1 is SQVTM and CDR2 ANQGSEA. The CDR3 has 14 residues. V lost 1 base and J lost 8; bases outside the gene matches: 6.

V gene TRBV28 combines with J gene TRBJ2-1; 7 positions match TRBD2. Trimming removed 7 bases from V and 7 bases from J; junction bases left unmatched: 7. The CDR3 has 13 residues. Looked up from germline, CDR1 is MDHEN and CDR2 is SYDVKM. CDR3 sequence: CASTGGSWNEQFF. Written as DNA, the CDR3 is TGTGCCAGCACCGGCGGGAGTTGGAATGAGCAGTTCTTC.

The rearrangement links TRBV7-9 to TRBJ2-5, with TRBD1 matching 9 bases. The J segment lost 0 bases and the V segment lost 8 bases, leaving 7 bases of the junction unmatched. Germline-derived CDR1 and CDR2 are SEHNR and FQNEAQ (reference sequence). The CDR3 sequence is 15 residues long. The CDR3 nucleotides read TGTGCCAGCTCAAAGGGGACAGGGTACCAAGAGACCCAGTACTTC. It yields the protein CASSKGTGYQETQYF. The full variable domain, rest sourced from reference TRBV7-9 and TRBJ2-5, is DTGVSQNPRHKITKRGQNVTFRCDPISEHNRLYWYRQTLGQGPEFLTYFQNEAQLEKSRLLSDRFSAERPKGSFSTLEIQRTEQGDSAMYLCASSKGTGYQETQYFGPGTRLLVL.

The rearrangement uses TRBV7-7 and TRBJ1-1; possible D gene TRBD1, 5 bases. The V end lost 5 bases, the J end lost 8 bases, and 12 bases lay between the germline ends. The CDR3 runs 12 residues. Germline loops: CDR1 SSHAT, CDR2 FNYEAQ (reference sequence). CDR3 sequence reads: CASSPLGVEAFF. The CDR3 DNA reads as TGTGCCAGCAGCCCCTTAGGGGTCGAAGCTTTCTTT.

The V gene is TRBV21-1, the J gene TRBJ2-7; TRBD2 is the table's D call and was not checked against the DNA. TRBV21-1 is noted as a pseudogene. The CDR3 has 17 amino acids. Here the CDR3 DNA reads TGTGCCAGCAGCAAATTGGGGGGGACTAGCGGGCCCTACGAGCAGTACTTC. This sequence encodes CASSKLGGTSGPYEQYF.

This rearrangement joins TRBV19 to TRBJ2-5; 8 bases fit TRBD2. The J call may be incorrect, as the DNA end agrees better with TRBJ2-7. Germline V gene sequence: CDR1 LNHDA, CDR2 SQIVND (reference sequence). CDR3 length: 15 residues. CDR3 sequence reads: CASSISGSRSYEQYF. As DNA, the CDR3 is TGTGCCAGTAGTATAAGCGGGAGCCGGTCCTACGAGCAGTACTTC.

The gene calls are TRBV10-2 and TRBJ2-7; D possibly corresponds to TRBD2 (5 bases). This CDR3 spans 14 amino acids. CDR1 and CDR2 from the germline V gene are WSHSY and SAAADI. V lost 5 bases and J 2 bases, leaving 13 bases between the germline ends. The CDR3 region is CASSWGAVTYEQYF. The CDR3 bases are TGCGCCAGCAGTTGGGGAGCAGTGACCTACGAGCAGTACTTC.

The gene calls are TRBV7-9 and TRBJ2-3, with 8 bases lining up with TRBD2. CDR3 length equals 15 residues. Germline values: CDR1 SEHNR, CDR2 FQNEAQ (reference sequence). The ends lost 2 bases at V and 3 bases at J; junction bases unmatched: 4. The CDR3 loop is CASSLPASGTDTQYF. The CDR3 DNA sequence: TGTGCCAGCAGCTTACCGGCTAGCGGGACAGATACGCAGTATTTT.

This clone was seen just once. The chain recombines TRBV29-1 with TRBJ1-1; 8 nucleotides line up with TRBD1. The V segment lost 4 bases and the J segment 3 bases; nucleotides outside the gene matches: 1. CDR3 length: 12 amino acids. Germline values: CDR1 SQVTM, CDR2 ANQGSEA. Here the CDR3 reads CSVVTGDTEAFF. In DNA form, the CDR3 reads TGCAGCGTTGTGACAGGGGACACTGAAGCTTTCTTT. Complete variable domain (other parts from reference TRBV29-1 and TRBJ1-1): SAVISQKPSRDICQRGTSLTIQCQVDSQVTMMFWYRQQPGQSLTLIATANQGSEATYESGFVIDKFPISRPNLTFSTLTVSNMSPEDSSIYLCSVVTGDTEAFFGQGTRLTVV.

CDR3 region: CASSQTGSDTQYF. In DNA form, the CDR3 reads TGCGCCAGCAGCCAAACCGGGTCGGATACGCAGTATTTT. The chain recombines TRBV4-1 with TRBJ2-3, with D unresolved. The CDR3 is made up of 13 amino acids. Germline CDR1 and CDR2: MGHRA and YSYEKL. Trimming took off 2 bases at V and 6 bases at J, with 9 bases between the two ends.

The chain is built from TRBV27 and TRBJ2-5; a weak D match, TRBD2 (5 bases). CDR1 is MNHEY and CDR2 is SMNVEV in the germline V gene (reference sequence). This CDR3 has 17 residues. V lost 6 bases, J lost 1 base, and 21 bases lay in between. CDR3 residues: CASRCLWAGFGQETQYF. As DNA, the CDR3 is TGTGCCAGCAGGTGTCTATGGGCGGGTTTCGGCCAAGAGACCCAGTACTTC.

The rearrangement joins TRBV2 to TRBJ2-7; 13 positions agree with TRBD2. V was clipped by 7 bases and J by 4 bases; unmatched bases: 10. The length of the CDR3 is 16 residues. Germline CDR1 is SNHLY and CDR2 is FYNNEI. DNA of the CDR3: TGTGCCAGCACCCGCTCCTGGACTAGCGGGAGATACGAGCAGTACTTC. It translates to CASTRSWTSGRYEQYF.

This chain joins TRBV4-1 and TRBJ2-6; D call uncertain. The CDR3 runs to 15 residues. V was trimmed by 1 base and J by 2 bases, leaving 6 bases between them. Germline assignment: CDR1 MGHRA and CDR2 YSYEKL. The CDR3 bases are TGCGCCAGCAGCCAAGTTCATCCTGGGGCCAACGTCCTGACTTTC. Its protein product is CASSQVHPGANVLTF.

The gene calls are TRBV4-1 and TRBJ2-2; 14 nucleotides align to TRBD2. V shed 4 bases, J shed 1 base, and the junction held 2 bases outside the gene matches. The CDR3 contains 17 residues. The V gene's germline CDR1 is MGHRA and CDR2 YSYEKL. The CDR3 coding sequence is TGCGCCAGCAGCCCGGGACTAGCGGGAGTGAACACCGGGGAGCTGTTTTTT. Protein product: CASSPGLAGVNTGELFF.

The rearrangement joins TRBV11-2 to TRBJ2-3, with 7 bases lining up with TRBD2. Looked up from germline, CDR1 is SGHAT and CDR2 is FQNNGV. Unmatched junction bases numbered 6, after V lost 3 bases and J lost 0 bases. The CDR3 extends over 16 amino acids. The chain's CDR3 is CASSFRRAGSTDTQYF. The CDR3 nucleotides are TGTGCCAGCAGCTTCCGGCGAGCGGGGAGCACAGATACGCAGTATTTT.

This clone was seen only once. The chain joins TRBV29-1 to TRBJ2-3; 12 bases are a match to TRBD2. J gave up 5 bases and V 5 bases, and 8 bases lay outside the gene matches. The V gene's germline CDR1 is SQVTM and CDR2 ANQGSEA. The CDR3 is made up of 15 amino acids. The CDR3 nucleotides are TGCAGCGTTTTGACGGCTAGCGGGAGGGTAGATACGCAGTATTTT. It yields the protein CSVLTASGRVDTQYF.

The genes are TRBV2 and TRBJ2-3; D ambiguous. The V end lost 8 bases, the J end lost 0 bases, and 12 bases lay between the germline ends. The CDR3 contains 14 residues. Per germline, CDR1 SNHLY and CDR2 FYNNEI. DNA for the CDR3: TGTGCCAGCTTGGTAGAATCTAGCACAGATACGCAGTATTTT. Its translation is CASLVESSTDTQYF.

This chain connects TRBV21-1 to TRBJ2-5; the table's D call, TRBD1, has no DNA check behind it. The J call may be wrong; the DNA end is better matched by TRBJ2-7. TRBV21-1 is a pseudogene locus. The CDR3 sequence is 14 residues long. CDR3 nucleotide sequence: TGTGCCAGCAGCCATAACAGGGCCACCTACGAGCAGTACTTC. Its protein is CASSHNRATYEQYF.

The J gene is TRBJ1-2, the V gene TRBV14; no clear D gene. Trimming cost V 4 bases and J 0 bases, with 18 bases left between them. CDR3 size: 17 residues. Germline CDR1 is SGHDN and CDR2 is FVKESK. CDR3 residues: CASSLSQGRFTNYGYTF. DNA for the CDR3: TGTGCCAGCAGCCTATCCCAAGGGCGGTTTACTAACTATGGCTACACCTTC.

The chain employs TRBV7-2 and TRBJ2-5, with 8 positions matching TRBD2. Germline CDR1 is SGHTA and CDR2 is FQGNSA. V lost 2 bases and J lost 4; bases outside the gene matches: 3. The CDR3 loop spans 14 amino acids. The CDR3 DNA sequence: TGTGCCAGCAGCTTATGGGCGGGAGGAGAGACCCAGTACTTC. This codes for CASSLWAGGETQYF.

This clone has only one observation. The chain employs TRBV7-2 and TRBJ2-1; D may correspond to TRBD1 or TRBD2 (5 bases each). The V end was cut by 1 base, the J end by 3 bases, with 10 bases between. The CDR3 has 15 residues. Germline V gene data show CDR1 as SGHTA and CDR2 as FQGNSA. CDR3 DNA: TGTGCCAGCAGCTTAGGGGACGTGCTCTACAATGAGCAGTTCTTC. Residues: CASSLGDVLYNEQFF.

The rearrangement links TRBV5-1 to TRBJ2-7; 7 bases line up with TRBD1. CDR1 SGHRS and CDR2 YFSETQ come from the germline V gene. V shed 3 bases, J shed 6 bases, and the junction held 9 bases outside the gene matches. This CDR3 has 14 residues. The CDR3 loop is CASSWAPTGSEQYF. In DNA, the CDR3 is TGCGCCAGCAGCTGGGCCCCGACAGGGTCCGAGCAGTACTTC.